This TCR beta chain originates from a study of T cell responses to AZD1222 COVID-19 vaccine. Study-wide findings and caveats: Only 5 or 6 people who got AZD1222 tested seropositive at baseline. Possibly, clonal diversity was underestimated; donors were largely white British and included more females. In all cases, repertoires were sampled only after the peak T cell response. Spike was spanned by vaccine-associated CD4 TCRs, with dominance at 160-218 and 743-854.

Profiling relied on immunoSEQ multiplex PCR, and the TCRdb table lists in-frame clones only, not all of them. Among under 130,000 clones listed, around 90% were seen once. For this clone: The target antigen is unknown.

The germline V and J ends were trimmed by 4 bases and 0 bases, with 10 bases remaining between them. This CDR3 is 15 amino acids long. CDR1 and CDR2 (germline): SGHNT, YENEEA. The sample consisted of peripheral blood, taken on day 0 of AZD1222 vaccination. J is TRBJ1-3 and V is TRBV11-3; weak D call: TRBD1 (5 bases). The source of this sequence is an adult in good health. DNA of the CDR3: TGTGCCAGCAGCTGGGGCAAGGGCTCTGGAAACACCATATATTTT. It encodes CASSWGKGSGNTIYF.